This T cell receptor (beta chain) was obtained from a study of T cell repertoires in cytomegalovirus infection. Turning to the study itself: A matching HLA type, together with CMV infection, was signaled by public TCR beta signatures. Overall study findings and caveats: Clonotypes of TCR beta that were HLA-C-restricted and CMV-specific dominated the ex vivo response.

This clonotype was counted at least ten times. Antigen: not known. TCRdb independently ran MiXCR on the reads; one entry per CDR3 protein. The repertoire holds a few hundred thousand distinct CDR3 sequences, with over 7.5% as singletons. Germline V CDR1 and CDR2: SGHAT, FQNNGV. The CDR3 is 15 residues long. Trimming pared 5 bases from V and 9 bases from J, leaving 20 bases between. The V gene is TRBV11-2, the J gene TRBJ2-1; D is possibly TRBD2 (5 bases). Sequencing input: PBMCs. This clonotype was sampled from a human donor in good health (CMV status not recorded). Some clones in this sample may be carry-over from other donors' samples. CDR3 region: CASSPLGRLGSEQFF. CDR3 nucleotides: TGTGCCAGCAGCCCGCTCGGGCGCCTAGGGAGTGAGCAGTTCTTC.